Each of the 8 T cell receptor beta chains below was sequenced from the same sample in a study of blood T cell repertoires in COVID-19. Method: immunoSEQ multiplex PCR; TCRdb's copy keeps in-frame clones and lacks some. This table has under 500,000 clones, 75% to 90% appearing once. Sequenced: PBMCs or T cells enriched from blood (not recorded which). The origin of the receptors is a man aged 25-45 years who had recovered from COVID-19.

The genes are TRBV19 and TRBJ1-5; 8 bases fit TRBD1. V lost 4 bases to trimming and J lost 6 bases; unmatched junction nucleotides: 8. The CDR3 consists of 15 residues. Germline CDR1 is LNHDA and CDR2 is SQIVND (reference sequence). This CDR3 reads CASSTWTGSGQPQHF. CDR3 DNA: TGTGCCAGTAGTACGTGGACAGGGTCGGGTCAGCCCCAGCATTTT.

J is TRBJ1-1 and V is TRBV27; D gene unclear. V lost 5 bases and J lost 5, with 18 bases in between. This CDR3 has 15 residues. Germline assignment: CDR1 MNHEY and CDR2 SMNVEV (reference sequence). The CDR3 region is CASSSLGSGNTEAFF. In DNA form, the CDR3 reads TGTGCCAGCAGTAGCCTGGGGTCGGGAAATACTGAAGCTTTCTTT.

The rearrangement links TRBV3-1 (or the pseudogene TRBV3-2) to TRBJ2-7, with 13 positions matching TRBD2. The germline gives CDR1 LGHDT, CDR2 YNNKEL (reference sequence). This CDR3 spans 16 amino acids. V trimming: 1 base; J trimming: 4 bases; junction bases outside the gene matches: 4. The CDR3 nucleotides are TGTGCCAGCAGCCAAGGACTAGCGGGAGGCGAGTACGAGCAGTACTTC. This translates into CASSQGLAGGEYEQYF.

This rearrangement joins TRBV19 to TRBJ2-2; the match to TRBD1 covers 7 bases. The CDR3 sequence is 16 residues long. CDR1 is LNHDA, CDR2 SQIVND, per germline (reference sequence). The J segment lost 0 bases and the V segment lost 5 bases, leaving 6 bases of the junction unmatched. As DNA, the CDR3 is TGTGCCAGTAGTTCCTGGGACAGCACGAACACCGGGGAGCTGTTTTTT. It codes for CASSSWDSTNTGELFF.

V is TRBV7-2 and J is TRBJ2-7; TRBD1 agrees at 7 bases. V trimming: 4 bases; J trimming: 4 bases; junction bases outside the gene matches: 7. Germline lookup yields CDR1 SGHTA and CDR2 FQGNSA. This CDR3 is 14 amino acids long. The CDR3 loop reads CASSYGDRPYEQYF. The CDR3 nucleotides read TGTGCCAGCAGCTACGGGGACAGACCTTACGAGCAGTACTTC. Complete variable domain (other parts from reference TRBV7-2 and TRBJ2-7): GAGVSQSPSNKVTEKGKDVELRCDPISGHTALYWYRQSLGQGLEFLIYFQGNSAPDKSGLPSDRFSAERTGGSVSTLTIQRTQQEDSAVYLCASSYGDRPYEQYFGPGTRLTVT.

This chain joins TRBV5-1 and TRBJ2-5, with 7 bases fitting TRBD1. The V gene end was trimmed by 4 bases and the J gene end by 2 bases; junction bases not matched to a gene: 8. The CDR3 covers 15 residues. Germline loops: CDR1 SGHRS, CDR2 YFSETQ. CDR3 amino acids: CASSPSTGWQETQYF. CDR3 nucleotide sequence: TGCGCCAGCAGCCCCTCGACAGGGTGGCAAGAGACCCAGTACTTC. Variable domain in full (rest from reference TRBV5-1 and TRBJ2-5): KAGVTQTPRYLIKTRGQQVTLSCSPISGHRSVSWYQQTPGQGLQFLFEYFSETQRNKGNFPGRFSGRQFSNSRSEMNVSTLELGDSALYLCASSPSTGWQETQYFGPGTRLLVL.

CDR3: CAWSRGGYNEKLFF. DNA of the CDR3: TGTGCCTGGTCCAGGGGAGGGTATAATGAAAAACTGTTTTTT. The rearrangement links TRBV30 to TRBJ1-4, with D possibly being TRBD1 (6 bases). Germline V CDR1 and CDR2: GTSNPN, SVGIG (reference sequence). Trimming shortened V by 5 bases and J by 4 bases, and 14 bases separated the two germline ends. CDR3 size: 14 residues.

V is TRBV24-1 and J is TRBJ2-1, with 8 bases matching TRBD1. The junction had 6 bases not matched to a gene; V was cut back by 10 bases and J by 2 bases. The CDR3 runs to 14 residues. CDR1 is KGHDR and CDR2 is SFDVKD in the germline V gene. CDR3 DNA: TGTGCCACTAGAGACAGGGGAGCCTACAATGAGCAGTTCTTC. Protein sequence: CATRDRGAYNEQFF.